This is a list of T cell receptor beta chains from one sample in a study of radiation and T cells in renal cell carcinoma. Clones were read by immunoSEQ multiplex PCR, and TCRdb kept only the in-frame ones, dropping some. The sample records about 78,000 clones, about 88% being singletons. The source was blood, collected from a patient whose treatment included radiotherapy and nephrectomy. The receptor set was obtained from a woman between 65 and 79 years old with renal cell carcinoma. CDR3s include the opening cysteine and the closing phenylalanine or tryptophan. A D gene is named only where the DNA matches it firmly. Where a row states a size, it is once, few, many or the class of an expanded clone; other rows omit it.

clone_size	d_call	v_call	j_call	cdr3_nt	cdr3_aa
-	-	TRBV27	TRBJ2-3	TGTGCCAGCAGGTTCGTTGGAGGGCCGGGCGATACGCAGTATTTT	CASRFVGGPGDTQYF
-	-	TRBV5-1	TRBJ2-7	TGCGCCAGCAGCGAACCACAGGGAATCGCCTACGAGCAGTACTTC	CASSEPQGIAYEQYF
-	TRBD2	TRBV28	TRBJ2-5	TGTGCCAGCAGTCCTCCCGGACTAGCTTGGCAAGAGACCCAGTACTTC	CASSPPGLAWQETQYF
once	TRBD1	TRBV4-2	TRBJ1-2	TGTGCCAGCAGCCAACGGGGACAGGCTGAGTATGGCTACACCTTC	CASSQRGQAEYGYTF
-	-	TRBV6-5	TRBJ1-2	TGTGCCAGCAGTTACGGGCGGCTCTATGGCTACACCTTC	CASSYGRLYGYTF
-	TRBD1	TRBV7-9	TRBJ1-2	TGTGCCAGCAGCTTAGTGGTTACCGGGACAGGGGCTAACTATGGCTACACCTTC	CASSLVVTGTGANYGYTF
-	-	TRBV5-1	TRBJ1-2	TGCGCCAGCAGCTTGGTGGGACCCACAAATGGCTACACCTTC	CASSLVGPTNGYTF
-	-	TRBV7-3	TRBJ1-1	TGTGCCAGCAGCTTTTACGGGAACACTGAAGCTTTCTTT	CASSFYGNTEAFF
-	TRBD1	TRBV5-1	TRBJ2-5	TGCGCCAGCAGACCAGGGGGCCTCCAAGAGACCCAGTACTTC	CASRPGGLQETQYF
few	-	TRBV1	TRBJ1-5	TGCACCAGCAGCCGATGGACATGCAATCAGCCCCAGCATTTT	CTSSRWTCNQPQHF
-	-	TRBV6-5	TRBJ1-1	TGTGCCAGCAGTTACTCGAAACAGTCTTTTGAAGCTTTCTTT	CASSYSKQSFEAFF